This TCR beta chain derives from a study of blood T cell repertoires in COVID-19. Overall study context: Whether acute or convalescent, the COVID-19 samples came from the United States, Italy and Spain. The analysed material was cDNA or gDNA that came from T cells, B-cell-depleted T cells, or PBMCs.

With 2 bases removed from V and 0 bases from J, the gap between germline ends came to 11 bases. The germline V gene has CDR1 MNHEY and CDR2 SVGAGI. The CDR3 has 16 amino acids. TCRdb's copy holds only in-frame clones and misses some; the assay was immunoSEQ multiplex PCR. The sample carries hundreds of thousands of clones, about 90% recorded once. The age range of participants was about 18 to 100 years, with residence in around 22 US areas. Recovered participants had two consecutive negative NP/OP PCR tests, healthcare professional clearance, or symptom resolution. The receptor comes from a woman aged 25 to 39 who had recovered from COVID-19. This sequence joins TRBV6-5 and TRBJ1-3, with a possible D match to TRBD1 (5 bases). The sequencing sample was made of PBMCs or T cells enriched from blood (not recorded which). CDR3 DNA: TGTGCCAGCAGTTACGCGCCAGGGTCCTCTGGAAACACCATATATTTT. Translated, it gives CASSYAPGSSGNTIYF.